Below are 21 T cell receptor beta chains sequenced from a single sample in a study of blood T cells in healthy people across ages. Then a second PCR, running roughly 7 to 11 cycles, was carried out with a sample-barcoded 5' primer and a J-beta primer mix. A single record per CDR3 protein comes from TCRdb applying MiXCR to the 5' RACE reads. In the table there are approximately 1,000,000 distinct CDR3 sequences, more than 40% of which are singletons. Material: blood. These TCRs come from a woman aged 55 to 70 in good health.

This clonotype was seen only a few times. The genes are TRBV10-3 and TRBJ1-2, with TRBD1 matching over 7 bases. J gave up 3 bases and V 6 bases, and 10 bases lay outside the gene matches. The CDR3 consists of 15 residues. CDR1 is ENHRY and CDR2 is SYGVKD in the germline V gene. The CDR3 spells CAISRDSRGDYGYTF. CDR3 sequence (DNA): TGTGCCATCAGCAGGGACAGCCGAGGGGACTATGGCTACACCTTC.

This clonotype was found a few times. The chain links TRBV27 to TRBJ2-5; 9 nucleotides match TRBD1. The J segment lost 4 bases and the V segment lost 6 bases, leaving 9 bases of the junction unmatched. Germline V gene sequence: CDR1 MNHEY, CDR2 SMNVEV (reference sequence). This CDR3 has 15 residues. CDR3 nucleotide sequence: TGTGCCAGCAGGCTAAGGGACAGGGAGGGAGAGACCCAGTACTTC. Protein sequence: CASRLRDREGETQYF.

The V gene is TRBV18, the J gene TRBJ2-7; D gene uncertain. V lost 2 bases and J 5 bases, leaving 7 bases between the germline ends. This CDR3 has 12 amino acids. Germline V CDR1 and CDR2: KGHSH, LQKENI. In DNA form, the CDR3 reads TGTGCCAGCTCACCAAGCAACGACGAGCAGTACTTC. Protein sequence: CASSPSNDEQYF.

V is TRBV7-2 and J is TRBJ1-1; D call uncertain. Germline CDR1 is SGHTA and CDR2 is FQGNSA. This CDR3 comprises 14 residues. V was clipped by 7 bases and J by 1 base, with 13 bases between them. CDR3 nucleotides: TGTGCCAGCACCAAAACCGAGAAGAACACTGAAGCTTTCTTT. This translates into CASTKTEKNTEAFF.

In regard to this clonotype: Given a much more abundant clone one base away, this may be a read error. The CDR3 nucleotides read TGTGCCAACAGTCTCAGACAGGGGCGCACAGATACGCAGTATTTT. Translation gives CANSLRQGRTDTQYF. V is TRBV28 and J is TRBJ2-3; TRBD1 agrees at 8 bases. The CDR3 is made up of 15 amino acids. Germline lookup yields CDR1 MDHEN and CDR2 SYDVKM. The variable domain in full, completed from reference TRBV28 and TRBJ2-3, reads DVKVTQSSRYLVKRTGEKVFLECVQDMDHENMFWYRQDPGLGLRLIYFSYDVKMKEKGDIPEGYSVSREKKERFSLILESASTNQTSMYLCANSLRQGRTDTQYFGPGTRLTVL.

This rearrangement joins TRBV12-3 or TRBV12-4 to TRBJ1-1; the D is unclear. The V and J ends lost 1 base and 5 bases respectively, with 11 bases between them. The CDR3 length is 14 residues. CDR3 sequence reads: CASSLEGTGTEAFF. DNA of the CDR3: TGTGCCAGCAGTTTAGAGGGAACGGGAACTGAAGCTTTCTTT.

This clonotype was seen a few times. The chain uses TRBV6-4 and TRBJ2-1; D is tentatively TRBD1 or TRBD2 (5 bases each). The J call may be mistaken, given a closer DNA end match to TRBJ2-7. The CDR3 spans 16 residues. Germline V gene lookup returns CDR1 MRHNA and CDR2 SNTAGT. CDR3: CASSEWAGSPYNEQYF. The DNA for the CDR3 is TGTGCCAGCAGTGAATGGGCAGGGAGCCCTTACAATGAGCAGTACTTC.

Comment on this clonotype: A junction end diverges from the germline sequence, so it may reflect a read error. V and J are TRBV6-2 or TRBV6-3 and TRBJ2-1; the D is unclear. Germline-derived CDR1 and CDR2 are MNHEY and SVGEGT. The length of the CDR3 is 16 residues. CDR3 nucleotide sequence: TGTGCCAGCAGTTTCCTCCCCACCACCGGTTACAATGGGCAGTTCTTC. The encoded protein is CASSFLPTTGYNGQFF.

Of note for this clonotype: One junction end does not reproduce the germline sequence, and a read error may be involved. The chain is built from TRBV6-6 and TRBJ2-7; D call uncertain. Germline V gene data show CDR1 as MNHNY and CDR2 as SVGAGI (reference sequence). The CDR3 length is 15 residues. Written as DNA, the CDR3 is TGTACCAGCAGCCCCGGCCTGGCCGGTGGGTACGAGCAGTACTTC. It codes for CTSSPGLAGGYEQYF.

The chain couples TRBV28 to TRBJ2-6; 8 nucleotides match TRBD1. CDR1 MDHEN and CDR2 SYDVKM come from the germline V gene. The CDR3 runs to 18 residues. Trimming took 4 bases from V and 0 from J; bases not matched to a gene: 8. DNA of the CDR3: TGTGCCAGCAGTTCCCTGGGACAGGCCTACTCTGGGGCCAACGTCCTGACTTTC. This gives the protein CASSSLGQAYSGANVLTF.

The CDR3, as DNA: TGTGCCAGCGAGCTTGGCGGGAGCCGTGAAAACATTCAGTACTTC. Its protein product is CASELGGSRENIQYF. The gene calls are TRBV28 and TRBJ2-4; 7 bases line up with TRBD2. In germline, CDR1 is MDHEN, CDR2 SYDVKM. V dropped 8 bases and J dropped 5; count of bases not matched to a gene: 12. The CDR3 has 15 amino acids.

The J gene is TRBJ2-5, the V gene TRBV7-2, with TRBD2 matching over 8 bases. The closer fit of TRBJ2-7 to the DNA end suggests the J call may be wrong. Germline V gene lookup returns CDR1 SGHTA and CDR2 FQGNSA. The CDR3 length is 15 residues. CDR3 nucleotide sequence: TGTGCCAGCAGCGTAATAGCGGGACGAGGGGTCGAGCAGTACTTC. Protein sequence: CASSVIAGRGVEQYF.

This clonotype was seen a few times. V is TRBV11-2 and J is TRBJ2-7; D may be TRBD1 or TRBD2 (5 bases each). This CDR3 region has 16 residues. Trimming removed 1 base at V and 2 bases at J, with 15 bases between. Germline V gives CDR1 SGHAT, CDR2 FQNNGV. The chain's CDR3 is CASSLGLRDGTYEQYF. CDR3 nucleotides: TGTGCCAGCAGCTTAGGGTTACGGGACGGGACCTACGAGCAGTACTTC.

The J gene is TRBJ2-5, the V gene TRBV5-1, with D possibly TRBD2 on 5 matching bases. V shed 6 bases and J shed 5 bases, with 17 bases lying between them. CDR1 and CDR2 from the germline V gene are SGHRS and YFSETQ. The CDR3 runs to 14 residues. CDR3 bases: TGCGCCAGCAAACGTGAGGGATCGGGTGAGACCCAGTACTTC. This codes for CASKREGSGETQYF.

The chain joins TRBV27 to TRBJ2-7; unclear D gene. Per the germline V gene, CDR1 is MNHEY and CDR2 is SMNVEV (reference sequence). The CDR3 is 13 residues long. The ends were cut back, 6 bases at V and 2 bases at J, with 11 bases in the middle. DNA of the CDR3: TGTGCCAGCAGCACCACACAAGCCTACGAGCAGTACTTC. It translates to CASSTTQAYEQYF.

The gene calls are TRBV4-1 and TRBJ2-3, with unresolved D. CDR1 MGHRA and CDR2 YSYEKL come from the germline V gene. The CDR3 has 16 residues. V was clipped by 0 bases and J by 0 bases, with 10 bases between them. The CDR3 DNA is TGCGCCAGCAGCCAAGATCGGGCTGCTAGCACAGATACGCAGTATTTT. Residues: CASSQDRAASTDTQYF.

The V call is TRBV6-5, the J call TRBJ2-7; D perhaps matches TRBD2 (6 bases). V lost 2 bases to trimming and J lost 0 bases, with 11 bases between them. Germline loops: CDR1 MNHEY, CDR2 SVGAGI. This CDR3 comprises 15 residues. The CDR3, as DNA: TGTGCCAGCAGTTACCGGGACTCTAGCTCCTACGAGCAGTACTTC. Its protein is CASSYRDSSSYEQYF.

The chain couples TRBV10-3 to TRBJ2-7, with D tentatively TRBD2 (5 bases). The CDR3 is 16 amino acids. Germline CDR1 is ENHRY and CDR2 is SYGVKD. The V end was cut by 3 bases, the J end by 0 bases, with 15 bases between. The CDR3 reads CAISESLGASSYEQYF. The CDR3 region has the DNA TGTGCCATCAGTGAAAGTTTGGGAGCCAGCTCCTACGAGCAGTACTTC.

The chain is built from TRBV5-4 and TRBJ2-2; tentative D call: TRBD2 (5 bases). Germline V gives CDR1 SGHNT, CDR2 YYREEE (reference sequence). This CDR3 spans 15 amino acids. Trimming removed 0 bases at V and 3 bases at J, with 9 bases between. The CDR3 sequence: CASSLGPRDTGELFF. The CDR3 DNA reads as TGTGCCAGCAGCTTGGGCCCGAGGGACACCGGGGAGCTGTTTTTT.

This clonotype occurred a few times. The chain couples TRBV7-6 to TRBJ2-1, with 9 bases matching TRBD2. The CDR3 covers 16 residues. CDR1 is SGHVS and CDR2 is FNYEAQ in the germline V gene. V was clipped by 7 bases and J by 7 bases; unmatched bases: 14. CDR3 sequence: CASTLRGLAPRNEQFF. CDR3 nucleotide sequence: TGTGCCAGCACCCTACGGGGACTAGCACCAAGAAATGAGCAGTTCTTC.

In its sample, this clonotype was seen many times. The chain carries TRBV11-1 and TRBJ2-5, with D possibly TRBD1 on 6 matching bases. Germline lookup yields CDR1 SGHAT and CDR2 FQDESV (reference sequence). V was shortened by 3 bases and J by 2 bases, with 7 bases between the two germline ends. The CDR3 length is 13 residues. CDR3: CASSLGHQETQYF. CDR3 DNA: TGTGCCAGCAGCTTGGGACATCAAGAGACCCAGTACTTC.